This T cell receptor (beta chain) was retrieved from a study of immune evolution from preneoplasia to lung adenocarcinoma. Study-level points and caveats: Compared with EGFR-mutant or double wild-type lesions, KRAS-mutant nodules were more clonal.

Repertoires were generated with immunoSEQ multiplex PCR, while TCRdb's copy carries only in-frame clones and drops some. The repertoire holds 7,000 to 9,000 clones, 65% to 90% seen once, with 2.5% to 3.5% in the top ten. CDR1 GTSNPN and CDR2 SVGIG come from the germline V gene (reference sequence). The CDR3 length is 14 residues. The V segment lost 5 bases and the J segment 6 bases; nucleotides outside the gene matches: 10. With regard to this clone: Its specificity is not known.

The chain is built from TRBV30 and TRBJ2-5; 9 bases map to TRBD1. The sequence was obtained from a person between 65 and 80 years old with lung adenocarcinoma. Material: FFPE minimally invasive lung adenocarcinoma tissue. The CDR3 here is CAWGSGTGTKTQYF. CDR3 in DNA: TGTGCCTGGGGGTCCGGGACAGGGACAAAGACCCAGTACTTC.